This paragraph covers one T cell receptor beta chain sequence. The antigen is unknown. The PCR ran on 60 Vbeta and 13 Jbeta primers. The table came from immunoSEQ multiplex PCR; TCRdb's copy has only in-frame clones and leaves some out. Seen here are 85,000 to 110,000 clones, roughly 77% observed once, and the top ten hold under 13%. The CDR3 consists of 13 residues. Germline values: CDR1 SSHAT, CDR2 FNYEAQ (reference sequence). With V trimmed by 5 bases and J by 1 base, 0 bases remained unmatched. This entry belongs to a study of cytomegalovirus exposure and HLA in healthy donors. Findings and caveats of the study: Earlier findings revealed that most TCR beta V segments proved productive either about 90% or about 30% of the time.

Though nominally healthy at sampling, donors likely had unrecorded immune exposures. Sequenced sample: PBMCs. The chain uses TRBV7-7 and TRBJ2-5; 8 bases match TRBD2. This clonotype was obtained from a woman aged 18-29 years in good health and CMV-seropositive. The CDR3 reads CASSGTSQETQYF. The CDR3 region has the DNA TGTGCCAGCAGCGGGACTAGCCAAGAGACCCAGTACTTC. The variable domain in full, with the rest retrieved from reference TRBV7-7 and TRBJ2-5, is GAGVSQSPRYKVTKRGQDVTLRCDPISSHATLYWYQQALGQGPEFLTYFNYEAQPDKSGLPSDRFSAERPEGSISTLTIQRTEQRDSAMYRCASSGTSQETQYFGPGTRLLVL.